This TCR beta chain derives from a study of early T cells in non-severe SARS-CoV-2 infection. TCRdb recomputed calls from the 5' RACE reads with MiXCR, one row per CDR3 protein. Of some 57,000 distinct CDR3 sequences listed, around 9.3% are singletons. Ten or more counts support this clonotype. The CDR3 is 15 residues long. J gave up 6 bases and V 5 bases, and 12 bases lay outside the gene matches. The genes are TRBV12-3 or TRBV12-4 and TRBJ2-7; 8 bases are shared with TRBD2. The source is an adult who was a healthcare worker with PCR-confirmed SARS-CoV-2 infection or an uninfected control (not recorded which). The sequenced sample consisted of whole blood. CDR3 residues: CASSPQGGRSFEQYF. The CDR3, as DNA: TGTGCCAGCAGTCCCCAGGGCGGGAGGTCTTTCGAGCAGTACTTC.